This TCR beta chain stems from a study of identical twins. CDR3 length: 14 residues. V lost 1 base to trimming and J lost 5 bases, with 9 bases between them. Germline CDR1 reads SGHVS; CDR2 reads FQNEAQ. MiXCR, run by TCRdb on the 5' RACE reads, gives a single entry per CDR3 protein. The repertoire holds around 670,000 distinct CDR3 sequences, with 5.5% to 7.5% as singletons. In this sample, this clonotype turned up many times. The rearrangement links TRBV7-8 to TRBJ2-1, with D hard to call. This TCR came from a man between 18 and 29 years old in good health. Sample: naive T cells sorted from blood. The CDR3 region is CASSLGVDHNEQFF. The CDR3 DNA reads as TGTGCCAGCAGCTTAGGGGTCGATCACAATGAGCAGTTCTTC.